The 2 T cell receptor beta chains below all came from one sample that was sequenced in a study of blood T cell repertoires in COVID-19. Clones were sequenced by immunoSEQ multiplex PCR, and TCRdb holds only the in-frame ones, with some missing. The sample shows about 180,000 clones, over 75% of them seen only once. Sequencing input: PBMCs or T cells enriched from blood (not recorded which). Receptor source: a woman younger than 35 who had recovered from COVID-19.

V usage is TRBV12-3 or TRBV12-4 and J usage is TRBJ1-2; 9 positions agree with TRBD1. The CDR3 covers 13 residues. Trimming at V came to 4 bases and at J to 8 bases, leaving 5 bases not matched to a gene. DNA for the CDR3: TGTGCCAGCAGTTACCCGGACAGGGGCGGCTACACCTTC. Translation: CASSYPDRGGYTF.

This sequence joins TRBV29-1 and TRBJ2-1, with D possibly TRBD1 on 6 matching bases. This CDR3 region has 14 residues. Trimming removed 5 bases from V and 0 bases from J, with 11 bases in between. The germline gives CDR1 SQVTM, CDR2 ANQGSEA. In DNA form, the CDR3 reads TGCAGCGTTAACCTCAGGGGCTCCTACAATGAGCAGTTCTTC. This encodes CSVNLRGSYNEQFF.